Listed here is a single T cell receptor (beta chain). No antigen is known for it. The germline CDR1 and CDR2 sequences are LNHDA and SQIVND (reference sequence). The CDR3 spans 13 residues. Unmatched junction bases numbered 2, after V lost 8 bases and J lost 4 bases. This sample stems from a study of cytomegalovirus exposure and HLA in healthy donors. Study results and limitations: After further analysis at a later stage, under 20,000 TCR beta sequences were associated with HLA alleles at 0.05 false discovery rate.

Nominally healthy donors were sampled, though unrecorded immune exposures were likely. Primers for the PCR totalled 60 Vbeta and 13 Jbeta. Here immunoSEQ multiplex PCR was the method, and the copy in TCRdb shows in-frame clones only, minus some. The data hold roughly 190,000 clones, with under 80% observed a single time. Material: PBMCs. The TCR was taken from a man aged 25-40 years in good health and CMV-seropositive. This chain joins TRBV19 and TRBJ2-4; 10 nucleotides agree with TRBD1. The CDR3: CASGQGVKNIQYF. The CDR3 DNA follows: TGTGCCAGTGGACAGGGGGTGAAAAACATTCAGTACTTC.